Following are 17 T cell receptor beta chains from one sample sequenced in a study of T cells in Graves' hyperthyroidism and ophthalmopathy. TCR beta CDR3 region amplification was performed from RNA transcripts. HTBI primers were used for first-round RT-PCR of the TCR CDR3. Using its own MiXCR run on the multiplex PCR reads, TCRdb lists one record per CDR3 protein. The sample contains over 650,000 distinct CDR3 sequences, 16% of which appear only once. Sequencing was performed on blood. These receptors originate from a man aged 18 to 30 with Graves' hyperthyroidism.

A word on this clonotype: The junction does not match germline at one end; this may be a read error. The chain couples TRBV7-2 to TRBJ2-4, with D maybe TRBD1 (5 bases). CDR1 is SGHTA and CDR2 is FQGNSA in the germline V gene. CDR3 length: 16 amino acids. CDR3 region: CASSLQGSLAKNIRYF. The CDR3 DNA is TGTGCCAGCAGCTTACAGGGTTCCTTAGCCAAAAACATTCGGTACTTC.

This clonotype appeared many times. This chain links TRBV15 with TRBJ2-3; 9 bases are a match to TRBD2. Unmatched junction bases numbered 4, after V lost 0 bases and J lost 6 bases. The CDR3 covers 15 residues. Germline CDR1 LNHNV, CDR2 YYDKDF (reference sequence). CDR3 coding DNA: TGTGCCACCAGCAGAGATAAGGCGGGAGGGGATACGCAGTATTTT. Translation: CATSRDKAGGDTQYF.

The chain has TRBV10-3 and TRBJ1-6, with a weak D call TRBD1 (6 bases). The CDR3 spans 17 residues. CDR1 and CDR2 (germline): ENHRY, SYGVKD. The germline V and J ends were trimmed by 6 bases and 6 bases, with 21 bases remaining between them. The CDR3, as DNA: TGTGCCATCAGGGACAGCTTAGTATCCCCGGGTAATTCACCCCTCCACTTT. Protein: CAIRDSLVSPGNSPLHF.

This clonotype was seen a few times. The rearrangement links TRBV19 to TRBJ2-1; D gene unclear. The CDR3 covers 13 residues. The V gene's germline CDR1 is LNHDA and CDR2 SQIVND (reference sequence). Trimming removed 3 bases from V and 13 bases from J, with 16 bases in between. CDR3: CASSISGYSYQFF. The CDR3 DNA sequence: TGTGCCAGTAGTATCTCAGGATATTCGTATCAGTTCTTC.

This clonotype appeared a single time. A read error is possible here, since a much larger clone lies one base away. The chain has TRBV2 and TRBJ1-4; 7 nucleotides match TRBD1. The CDR3 length is 13 residues. Germline assignment: CDR1 SNHLY and CDR2 FYNNEI. The ends lost 4 bases at V and 7 bases at J; junction bases unmatched: 3. The CDR3 sequence is CASSGQGVEKLFF. CDR3 DNA: TGTGCCAGCAGTGGACAGGGAGTTGAAAAACTGTTTTTT.

This clonotype occurred a few times. The chain uses TRBV20-1 and TRBJ2-2; D not certain. The CDR3 consists of 15 residues. CDR1 is DFQATT, CDR2 SNEGSKA, per germline (reference sequence). Between the trimmed V and J ends, which lost 3 bases and 3 bases, there was a span of 14 bases. The CDR3 sequence: CSARKGSGDTGELFF. The CDR3 DNA sequence: TGCAGTGCTAGGAAGGGAAGTGGCGACACCGGGGAGCTGTTTTTT.

The rearrangement uses TRBV27 and TRBJ2-1, with TRBD2 matching over 9 bases. Germline-derived CDR1 and CDR2 are MNHEY and SMNVEV (reference sequence). This CDR3 has 19 residues. Trimming removed 2 bases from V and 4 bases from J; junction bases left unmatched: 15. Here the CDR3 reads CASSLSRVDSGSSYNEQFF. Written as DNA, the CDR3 is TGTGCCAGCAGTTTAAGCCGGGTGGATAGCGGGAGTAGTTACAATGAGCAGTTCTTC.

This clonotype was recorded a few times. One end of the junction does not line up with germline, which may come from a read error. The chain links TRBV12-3 or TRBV12-4 to TRBJ2-1, with a weak D call TRBD2 (7 bases). The CDR3 spans 15 residues. The CDR3 DNA follows: TGTGCCAGCAACCTGAGGGGGGGCACCTACAATGAGCAGCTCTTC. The encoded protein is CASNLRGGTYNEQLF.

Many counts were recorded for this clonotype. The V call is TRBV2, the J call TRBJ1-1; TRBD1 might be the D (6 bases). Trimming took 6 bases from V and 1 from J, leaving 12 bases between them. CDR1 is SNHLY, CDR2 FYNNEI, per germline. The CDR3 consists of 14 residues. CDR3 sequence reads: CASRDRERNTEAFF. The CDR3 DNA follows: TGTGCCAGCAGGGACAGAGAGAGGAACACTGAAGCTTTCTTT.

This clonotype has a handful of counts. The chain joins TRBV20-1 to TRBJ2-7; 10 bases are shared with TRBD2. The V segment lost 6 bases and the J segment 9 bases; nucleotides outside the gene matches: 11. Germline assignment: CDR1 DFQATT and CDR2 SNEGSKA (reference sequence). The CDR3 is 13 residues long. CDR3 region: CSARSSGSGGQYF. Here the CDR3 DNA reads TGCAGTGCGAGATCTAGCGGGAGTGGTGGGCAGTACTTC.

This clonotype was counted between two and nine times. The genes are TRBV10-3 and TRBJ2-7; tentative D call: TRBD1 (7 bases). This CDR3 region has 13 residues. V was pared by 0 bases and J by 6 bases, with 9 bases between. Looked up from germline, CDR1 is ENHRY and CDR2 is SYGVKD. This CDR3 reads CAISESQGGEQYF. The CDR3 nucleotides read TGTGCCATCAGTGAGTCTCAGGGGGGCGAGCAGTACTTC.

The chain links TRBV28 to TRBJ2-5, with D possibly matching TRBD2 (5 bases). This CDR3 has 14 amino acids. Per the germline V gene, CDR1 is MDHEN and CDR2 is SYDVKM. Trimming removed 0 bases from V and 5 bases from J, with 10 bases in between. The CDR3 sequence is CASSLWDSRETQYF. DNA of the CDR3: TGTGCCAGCAGTTTATGGGACTCGAGGGAGACCCAGTACTTC.

The genes are TRBV11-2 and TRBJ1-2; D uncertain. The CDR3 consists of 13 residues. V lost 0 bases and J 2 bases, leaving 4 bases between the germline ends. Germline values: CDR1 SGHAT, CDR2 FQNNGV. The CDR3 DNA reads TGTGCCAGCAGCTTAGAACGAAACTATGGCTACACCTTC. This encodes CASSLERNYGYTF.

This clonotype was detected only a few times. The chain has TRBV30 and TRBJ2-7; no clear D gene. CDR3 length equals 13 residues. Germline V gives CDR1 GTSNPN, CDR2 SVGIG (reference sequence). Trimming shortened V by 0 bases and J by 3 bases, and 9 bases separated the two germline ends. The CDR3 is CAWSVGPVYEQYF. The CDR3 bases are TGTGCCTGGAGTGTGGGCCCCGTCTACGAGCAGTACTTC.

This clonotype was recorded many times. The CDR3 DNA follows: TGTGCCAGCACTACCGGGACAGGTTTTAAAGAGACCCAGTACTTC. The encoded protein is CASTTGTGFKETQYF. The chain joins TRBV2 to TRBJ2-5; 8 bases agree with TRBD1. This CDR3 region has 15 residues. Germline CDR1 reads SNHLY; CDR2 reads FYNNEI. V dropped 7 bases and J dropped 3; count of bases not matched to a gene: 10.

This clonotype showed up just a few times. The rearrangement joins TRBV6-1 to TRBJ1-5; D unresolved. The V end was cut by 4 bases, the J end by 7 bases, with 11 bases between. Germline loops: CDR1 MNHNS, CDR2 SASEGT. CDR3 length: 13 amino acids. This chain's CDR3 is CASSGTSEQPQHF. CDR3 in DNA: TGTGCCAGCAGTGGAACGTCTGAGCAGCCCCAGCATTTT.

This clonotype was seen only a few times. The chain is built from TRBV24-1 and TRBJ1-5; maybe TRBD1 (5 bases). CDR3 length: 14 residues. Trimming took 5 bases from V and 2 from J, leaving 9 bases between them. The germline V gene has CDR1 KGHDR and CDR2 SFDVKD. DNA for the CDR3: TGTGCCACCAGTGGTAGGGGCCGCAATCAGCCCCAGCATTTT. It yields the protein CATSGRGRNQPQHF.